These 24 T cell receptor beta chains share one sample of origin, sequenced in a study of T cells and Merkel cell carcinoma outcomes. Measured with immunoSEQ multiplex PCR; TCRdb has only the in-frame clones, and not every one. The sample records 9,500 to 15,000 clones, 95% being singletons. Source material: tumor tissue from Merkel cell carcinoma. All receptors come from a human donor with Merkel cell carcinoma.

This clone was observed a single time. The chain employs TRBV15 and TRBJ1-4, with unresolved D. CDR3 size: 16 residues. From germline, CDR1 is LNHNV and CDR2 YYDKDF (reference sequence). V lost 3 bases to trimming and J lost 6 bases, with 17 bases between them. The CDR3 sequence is CATSSDTGTPYEKLFF. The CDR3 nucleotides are TGTGCCACCAGCAGTGATACGGGCACGCCATATGAAAAACTGTTTTTT.

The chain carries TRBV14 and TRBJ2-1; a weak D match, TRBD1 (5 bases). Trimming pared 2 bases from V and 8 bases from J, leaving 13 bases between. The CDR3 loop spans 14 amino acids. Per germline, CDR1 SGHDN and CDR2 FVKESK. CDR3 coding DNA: TGTGCCAGCAGCCAAAACAGGTTCAGGTATGAGCAGTTCTTC. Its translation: CASSQNRFRYEQFF.

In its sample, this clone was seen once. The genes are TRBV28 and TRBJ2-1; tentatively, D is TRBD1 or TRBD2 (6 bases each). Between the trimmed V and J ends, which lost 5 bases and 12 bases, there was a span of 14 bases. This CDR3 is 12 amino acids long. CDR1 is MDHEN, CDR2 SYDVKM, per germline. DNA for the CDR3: TGTGCCAGCAGTCTTACACAGGGAGGGCAGTTCTTC. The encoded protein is CASSLTQGGQFF.

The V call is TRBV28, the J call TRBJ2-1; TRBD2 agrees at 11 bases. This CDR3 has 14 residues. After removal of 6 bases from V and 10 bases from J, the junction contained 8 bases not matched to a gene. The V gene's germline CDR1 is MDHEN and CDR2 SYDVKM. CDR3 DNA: TGTGCCAGCAGCTCTAGCGGGAGGCAGGGAGAGCAGTTCTTC. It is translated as CASSSSGRQGEQFF.

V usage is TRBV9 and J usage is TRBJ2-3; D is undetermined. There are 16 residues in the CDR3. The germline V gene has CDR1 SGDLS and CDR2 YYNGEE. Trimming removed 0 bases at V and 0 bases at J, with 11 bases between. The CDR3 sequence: CASSVGTGLSTDTQYF. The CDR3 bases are TGTGCCAGCAGCGTAGGAACCGGCCTTAGCACAGATACGCAGTATTTT.

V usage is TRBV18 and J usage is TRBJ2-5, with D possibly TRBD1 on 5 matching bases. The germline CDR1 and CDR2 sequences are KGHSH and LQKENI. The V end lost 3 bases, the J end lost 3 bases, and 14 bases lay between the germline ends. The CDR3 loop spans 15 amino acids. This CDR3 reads CASSPQAGWKETQYF. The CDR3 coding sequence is TGTGCCAGCTCACCTCAAGCAGGGTGGAAAGAGACCCAGTACTTC.

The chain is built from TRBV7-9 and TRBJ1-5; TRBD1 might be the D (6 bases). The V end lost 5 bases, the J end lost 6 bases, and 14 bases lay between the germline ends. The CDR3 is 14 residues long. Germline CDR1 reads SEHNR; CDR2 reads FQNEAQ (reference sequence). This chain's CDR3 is CASSGTQGFQPQHF. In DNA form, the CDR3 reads TGTGCCAGCAGCGGAACACAGGGTTTTCAGCCCCAGCATTTT. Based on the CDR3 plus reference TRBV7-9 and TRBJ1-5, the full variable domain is DTGVSQNPRHKITKRGQNVTFRCDPISEHNRLYWYRQTLGQGPEFLTYFQNEAQLEKSRLLSDRFSAERPKGSFSTLEIQRTEQGDSAMYLCASSGTQGFQPQHFGDGTRLSIL.

CDR3 region: CASSQTVGNQPQHF. In nucleotides, the CDR3 is TGTGCCAGCTCTCAGACAGTAGGCAATCAGCCCCAGCATTTT. The chain uses TRBV25-1 and TRBJ1-5; a weak D match, TRBD1 (5 bases). V lost 8 bases and J lost 2, with 13 bases in between. This CDR3 has 14 amino acids. CDR1 is MGHDK, CDR2 SYGVNS, per germline.

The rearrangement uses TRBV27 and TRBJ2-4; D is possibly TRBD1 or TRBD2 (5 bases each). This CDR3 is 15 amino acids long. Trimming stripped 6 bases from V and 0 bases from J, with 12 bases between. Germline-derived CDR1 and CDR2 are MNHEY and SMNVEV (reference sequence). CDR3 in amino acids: CASSGLGVAKNIQYF. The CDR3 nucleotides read TGTGCCAGCAGCGGCTTGGGGGTAGCCAAAAACATTCAGTACTTC.

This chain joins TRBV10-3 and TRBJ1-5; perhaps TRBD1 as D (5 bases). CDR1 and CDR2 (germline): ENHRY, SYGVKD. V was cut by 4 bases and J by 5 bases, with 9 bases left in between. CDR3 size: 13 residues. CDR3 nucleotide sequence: TGTGCCATCAGTGTGGGAGGGGATCAGCCCCAGCATTTT. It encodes CAISVGGDQPQHF.

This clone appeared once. DNA for the CDR3: TGTGCCATAGGGGGAATCGCCTACGAGCAGTACTTC. Protein sequence: CAIGGIAYEQYF. The chain links TRBV28 to TRBJ2-7; perhaps TRBD1 as D (6 bases). The germline CDR1 and CDR2 sequences are MDHEN and SYDVKM. There are 12 residues in the CDR3. The V gene lost 10 bases and the J gene lost 2 bases, with 12 bases spanning the gap.

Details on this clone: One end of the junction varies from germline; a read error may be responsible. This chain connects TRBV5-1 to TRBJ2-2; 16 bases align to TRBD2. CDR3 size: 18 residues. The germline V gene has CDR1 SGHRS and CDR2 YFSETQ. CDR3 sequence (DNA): TGCACCAGCAGCTCCTTTCCGGGACTAGCGGGAGGGACCGGGGAGCTGTTTTTT. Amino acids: CTSSSFPGLAGGTGELFF.

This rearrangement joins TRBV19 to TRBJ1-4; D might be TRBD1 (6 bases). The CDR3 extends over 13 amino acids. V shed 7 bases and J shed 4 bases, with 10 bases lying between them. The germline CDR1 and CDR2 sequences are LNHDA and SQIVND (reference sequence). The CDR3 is CASTPDSNEKLFF. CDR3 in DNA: TGTGCCAGTACTCCGGACAGTAATGAAAAACTGTTTTTT.

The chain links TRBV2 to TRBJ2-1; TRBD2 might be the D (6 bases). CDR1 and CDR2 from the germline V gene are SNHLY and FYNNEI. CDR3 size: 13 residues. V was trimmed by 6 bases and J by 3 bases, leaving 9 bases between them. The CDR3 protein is CASRGGGYNEQFF. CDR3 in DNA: TGTGCCAGCAGGGGGGGAGGCTACAATGAGCAGTTCTTC. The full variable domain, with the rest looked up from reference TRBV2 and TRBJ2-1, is EPEVTQTPSHQVTQMGQEVILRCVPISNHLYFYWYRQILGQKVEFLVSFYNNEISEKSEIFDDQFSVERPDGSNFTLKIRSTKLEDSAMYFCASRGGGYNEQFFGPGTRLTVL.

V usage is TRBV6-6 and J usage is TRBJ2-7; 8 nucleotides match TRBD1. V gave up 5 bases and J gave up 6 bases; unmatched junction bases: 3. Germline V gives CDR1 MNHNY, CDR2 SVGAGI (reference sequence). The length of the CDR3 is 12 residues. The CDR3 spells CASSPDRAEQYF. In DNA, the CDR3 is TGTGCCAGCAGTCCGGACAGGGCCGAGCAGTACTTC.

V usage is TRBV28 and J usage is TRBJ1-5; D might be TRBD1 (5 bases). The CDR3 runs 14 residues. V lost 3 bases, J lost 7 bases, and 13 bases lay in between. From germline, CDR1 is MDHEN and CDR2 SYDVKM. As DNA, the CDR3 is TGTGCCAGCAGTTTGGGGCAGGAGGAGCAGCCCCAGCATTTT. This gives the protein CASSLGQEEQPQHF.

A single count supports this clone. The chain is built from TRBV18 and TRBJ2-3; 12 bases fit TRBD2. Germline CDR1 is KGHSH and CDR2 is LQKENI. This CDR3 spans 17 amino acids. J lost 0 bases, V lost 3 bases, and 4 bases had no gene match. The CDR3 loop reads CASSPGTSGRSTDTQYF. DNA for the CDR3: TGTGCCAGCTCACCCGGGACTAGCGGGCGTAGCACAGATACGCAGTATTTT.

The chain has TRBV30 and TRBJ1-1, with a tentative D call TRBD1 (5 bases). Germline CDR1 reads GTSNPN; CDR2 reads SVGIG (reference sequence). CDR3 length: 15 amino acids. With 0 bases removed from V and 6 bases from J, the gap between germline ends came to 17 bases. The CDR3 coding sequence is TGTGCCTGGAGTGTACTAGTGTCGGGGGAAGCTGAAGCTTTCTTT. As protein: CAWSVLVSGEAEAFF.

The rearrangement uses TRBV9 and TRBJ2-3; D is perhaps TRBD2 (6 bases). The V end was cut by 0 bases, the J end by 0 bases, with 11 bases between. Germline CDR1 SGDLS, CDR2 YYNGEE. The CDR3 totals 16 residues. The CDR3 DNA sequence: TGTGCCAGCAGCGTAGGAATGACTAGGAGCACAGATACGCAGTATTTT. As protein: CASSVGMTRSTDTQYF. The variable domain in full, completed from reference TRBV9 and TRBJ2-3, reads DSGVTQTPKHLITATGQRVTLRCSPRSGDLSVYWYQQSLDQGLQFLIQYYNGEERAKGNILERFSAQQFPDLHSELNLSSLELGDSALYFCASSVGMTRSTDTQYFGPGTRLTVL.

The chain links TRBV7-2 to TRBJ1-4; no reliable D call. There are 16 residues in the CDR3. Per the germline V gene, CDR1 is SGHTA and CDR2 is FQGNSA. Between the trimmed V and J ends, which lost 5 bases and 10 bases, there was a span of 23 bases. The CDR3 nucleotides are TGTGCCAGCAGCCCCCAAATCTCACTGCGCTCAGGAAAACTGTTTTTT. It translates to CASSPQISLRSGKLFF. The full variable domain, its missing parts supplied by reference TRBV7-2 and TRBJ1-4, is GAGVSQSPSNKVTEKGKDVELRCDPISGHTALYWYRQSLGQGLEFLIYFQGNSAPDKSGLPSDRFSAERTGGSVSTLTIQRTQQEDSAVYLCASSPQISLRSGKLFFGSGTQLSVL.

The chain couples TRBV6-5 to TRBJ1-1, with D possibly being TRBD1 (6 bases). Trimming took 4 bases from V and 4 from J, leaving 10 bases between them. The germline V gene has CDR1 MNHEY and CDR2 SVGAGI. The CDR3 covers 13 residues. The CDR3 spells CASSSTGTTEAFF. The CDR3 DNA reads TGTGCCAGCAGTTCCACAGGGACCACTGAAGCTTTCTTT.

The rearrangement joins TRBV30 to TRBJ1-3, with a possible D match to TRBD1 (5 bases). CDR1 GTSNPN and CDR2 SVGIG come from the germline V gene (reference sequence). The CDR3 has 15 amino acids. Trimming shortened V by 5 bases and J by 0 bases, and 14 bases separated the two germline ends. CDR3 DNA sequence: TGTGCCTGGGGTGCCCAGACAGACTCTGGAAACACCATATATTTT. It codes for CAWGAQTDSGNTIYF.

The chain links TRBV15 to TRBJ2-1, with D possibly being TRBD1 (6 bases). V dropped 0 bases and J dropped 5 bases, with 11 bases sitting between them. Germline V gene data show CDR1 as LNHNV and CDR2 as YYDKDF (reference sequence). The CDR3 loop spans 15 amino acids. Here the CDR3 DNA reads TGTGCCACCAGCAGAGACCCAGGGGCCCACAATGAGCAGTTCTTC. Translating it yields CATSRDPGAHNEQFF.

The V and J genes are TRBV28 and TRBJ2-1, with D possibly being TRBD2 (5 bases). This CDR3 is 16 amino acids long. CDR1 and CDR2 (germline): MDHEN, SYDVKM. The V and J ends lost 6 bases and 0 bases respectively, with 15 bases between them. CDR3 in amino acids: CASRSGLMSSYNEQFF. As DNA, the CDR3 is TGTGCCAGCAGGTCCGGACTTATGAGCTCCTACAATGAGCAGTTCTTC.